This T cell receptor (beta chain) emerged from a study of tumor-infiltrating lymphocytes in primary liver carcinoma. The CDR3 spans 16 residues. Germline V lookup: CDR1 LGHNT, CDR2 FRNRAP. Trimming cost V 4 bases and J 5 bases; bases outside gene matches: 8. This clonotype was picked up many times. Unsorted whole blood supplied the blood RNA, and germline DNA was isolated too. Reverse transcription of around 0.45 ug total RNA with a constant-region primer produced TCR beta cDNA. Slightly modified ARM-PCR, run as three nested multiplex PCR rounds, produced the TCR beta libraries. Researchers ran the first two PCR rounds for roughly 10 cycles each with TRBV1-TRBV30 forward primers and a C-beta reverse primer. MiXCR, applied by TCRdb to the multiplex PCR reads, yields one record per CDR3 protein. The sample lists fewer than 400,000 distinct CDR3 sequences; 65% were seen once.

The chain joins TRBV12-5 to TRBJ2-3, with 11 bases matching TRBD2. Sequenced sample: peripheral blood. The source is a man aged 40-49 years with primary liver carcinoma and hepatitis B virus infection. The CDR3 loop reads CASGSGTSGAVDTQYF. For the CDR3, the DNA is TGTGCTAGTGGTTCGGGGACTAGCGGAGCGGTAGATACGCAGTATTTT. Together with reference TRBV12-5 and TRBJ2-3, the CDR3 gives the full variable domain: DARVTQTPRHKVTEMGQEVTMRCQPILGHNTVFWYRQTMMQGLELLAYFRNRAPLDDSGMPKDRFSAEMPDATLATLKIQPSEPRDSAVYFCASGSGTSGAVDTQYFGPGTRLTVL.